What follows are 8 T cell receptor beta chains derived from one specimen sequenced in a study of cytomegalovirus exposure and HLA in healthy donors. 60 Vbeta and 13 Jbeta primers were used in PCR. Method: immunoSEQ multiplex PCR; TCRdb's copy keeps in-frame clones and lacks some. This sample carries about 190,000 clones, roughly 81% of them seen once, and the ten largest clones take approximately 3.1%. Sequencing input: PBMCs. The receptor source for this set is a woman aged 30 to 39 in good health and CMV-seropositive.

The chain is built from TRBV7-9 and TRBJ2-7, with D hard to call. V was cut by 5 bases and J by 6 bases, with 8 bases left in between. Germline-derived CDR1 and CDR2 are SEHNR and FQNEAQ (reference sequence). This CDR3 spans 11 amino acids. This chain's CDR3 is CASSINVEQYF. The CDR3 nucleotides are TGTGCCAGCAGCATTAATGTCGAGCAGTACTTC.

This chain joins TRBV11-2 and TRBJ2-7; a weak D match, TRBD2 (5 bases). Germline values: CDR1 SGHAT, CDR2 FQNNGV. The CDR3 has 17 amino acids. Trimming stripped 8 bases from V and 0 bases from J, with 23 bases between. The CDR3 DNA sequence: TGTGCCAGCGTTCGCGGCAACGTCATCGAGGGCTCCTACGAGCAGTACTTC. It translates to CASVRGNVIEGSYEQYF.

The CDR3 DNA reads TGTGCCAGTAGATCGGACAGGACCTCAGGGGAGACCCAGTACTTC. It translates to CASRSDRTSGETQYF. V and J are TRBV19 and TRBJ2-5, with TRBD1 identical over 7 bases. The germline V gene has CDR1 LNHDA and CDR2 SQIVND (reference sequence). The CDR3 consists of 15 residues. Trimming took 6 bases from V and 5 from J; bases not matched to a gene: 12.

The chain is built from TRBV19 and TRBJ1-1; no clear D gene. Germline-derived CDR1 and CDR2 are LNHDA and SQIVND (reference sequence). The CDR3 runs 12 residues. Trimming left V 1 base short and J 7 bases short, with 7 bases between. The CDR3 reads CASSIGFGEAFF. CDR3 DNA: TGTGCCAGTAGTATAGGTTTCGGTGAAGCTTTCTTT.

The chain links TRBV28 to TRBJ1-5, with D possibly matching TRBD1 (6 bases). The CDR3 is made up of 15 amino acids. CDR1 and CDR2 (germline): MDHEN, SYDVKM. Deletions cut 3 bases from V and 2 bases from J, with 11 bases between. The CDR3 reads CASSLGRQGNQPQHF. The CDR3 region has the DNA TGTGCCAGCAGTTTGGGCCGACAGGGCAATCAGCCCCAGCATTTT.

The chain recombines TRBV28 with TRBJ2-7; TRBD2 might be the D (6 bases). The CDR3 totals 12 residues. Germline lookup yields CDR1 MDHEN and CDR2 SYDVKM. With 5 bases removed from V and 7 bases from J, the gap between germline ends came to 12 bases. The CDR3 loop is CASSGTSYEQYF. The CDR3 DNA reads as TGTGCCAGCAGTGGTACTAGCTATGAGCAGTACTTC.

The chain has TRBV10-2 and TRBJ1-1; tentative D call: TRBD1 (5 bases). The CDR3 consists of 13 residues. The germline V and J ends were trimmed by 9 bases and 6 bases, with 17 bases remaining between them. Germline lookup yields CDR1 WSHSY and CDR2 SAAADI. The CDR3 region has the DNA TGCGCCAGTAGCTCTACAGGCCCGGCTGAAGCTTTCTTT. Translating it yields CASSSTGPAEAFF.

This sequence joins TRBV28 and TRBJ2-5, with D possibly being TRBD1 (5 bases). Trimming took off 3 bases at V and 8 bases at J, with 16 bases between the two ends. The CDR3 runs 14 residues. Germline V CDR1 and CDR2: MDHEN, SYDVKM. The CDR3 sequence: CASSFSGPGNTQYF. The CDR3, as DNA: TGTGCCAGCAGTTTTTCGGGTCCAGGGAACACCCAGTACTTC. The whole variable domain, remainder taken from reference TRBV28 and TRBJ2-5, is DVKVTQSSRYLVKRTGEKVFLECVQDMDHENMFWYRQDPGLGLRLIYFSYDVKMKEKGDIPEGYSVSREKKERFSLILESASTNQTSMYLCASSFSGPGNTQYFGPGTRLLVL.